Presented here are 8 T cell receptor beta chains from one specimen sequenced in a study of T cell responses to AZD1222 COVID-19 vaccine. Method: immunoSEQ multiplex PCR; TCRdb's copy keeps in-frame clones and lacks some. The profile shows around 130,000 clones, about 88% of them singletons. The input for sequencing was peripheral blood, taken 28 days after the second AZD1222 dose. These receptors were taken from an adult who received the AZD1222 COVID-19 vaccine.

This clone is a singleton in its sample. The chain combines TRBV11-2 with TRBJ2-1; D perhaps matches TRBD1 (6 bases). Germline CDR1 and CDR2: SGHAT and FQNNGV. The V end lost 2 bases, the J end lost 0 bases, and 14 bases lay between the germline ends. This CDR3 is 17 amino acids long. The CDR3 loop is CASSLSGHQTSYNEQFF. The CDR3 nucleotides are TGTGCCAGCAGCTTATCGGGACACCAAACCTCCTACAATGAGCAGTTCTTC.

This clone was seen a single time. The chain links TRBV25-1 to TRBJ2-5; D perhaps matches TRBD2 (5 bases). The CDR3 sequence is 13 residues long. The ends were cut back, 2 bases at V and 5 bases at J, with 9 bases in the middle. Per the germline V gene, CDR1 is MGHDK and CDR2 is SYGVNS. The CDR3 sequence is CASSEPGFETQYF. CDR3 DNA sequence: TGTGCCAGCAGTGAACCGGGATTTGAGACCCAGTACTTC.

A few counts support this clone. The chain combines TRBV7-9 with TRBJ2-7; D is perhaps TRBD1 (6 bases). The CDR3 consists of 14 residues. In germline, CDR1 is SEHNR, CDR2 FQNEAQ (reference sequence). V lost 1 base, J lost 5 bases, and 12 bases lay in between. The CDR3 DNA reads TGTGCCAGCAGCTTAGAGACAGGTTACCACGAGCAGTACTTC. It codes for CASSLETGYHEQYF.

CDR3 protein: CASTDTSNQPQHF. The CDR3 DNA follows: TGTGCCAGCACGGACACTAGCAATCAGCCCCAGCATTTT. The chain combines TRBV6-5 with TRBJ1-5; D perhaps matches TRBD1 (5 bases). Trimming shortened V by 7 bases and J by 0 bases, and 7 bases separated the two germline ends. CDR3 length equals 13 residues. CDR1 MNHEY and CDR2 SVGAGI come from the germline V gene.

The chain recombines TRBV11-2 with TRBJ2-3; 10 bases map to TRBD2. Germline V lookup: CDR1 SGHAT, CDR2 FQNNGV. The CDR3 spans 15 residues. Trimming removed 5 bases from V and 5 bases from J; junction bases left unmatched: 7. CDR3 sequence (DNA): TGTGCCAGCAGCCCAAGCGGGGGGGTCTTAGATACGCAGTATTTT. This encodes CASSPSGGVLDTQYF.

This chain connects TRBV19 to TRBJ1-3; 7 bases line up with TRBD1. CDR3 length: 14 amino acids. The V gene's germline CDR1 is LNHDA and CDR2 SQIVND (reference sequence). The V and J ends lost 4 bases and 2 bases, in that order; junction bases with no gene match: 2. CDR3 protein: CASSTTGTGNTIYF. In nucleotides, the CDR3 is TGTGCCAGTAGTACGACAGGGACTGGAAACACCATATATTTT.

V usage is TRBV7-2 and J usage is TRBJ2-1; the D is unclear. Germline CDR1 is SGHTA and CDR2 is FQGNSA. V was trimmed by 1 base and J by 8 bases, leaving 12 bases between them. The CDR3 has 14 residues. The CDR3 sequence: CASSLDGRSYEQFF. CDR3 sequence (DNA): TGTGCCAGCAGCTTAGATGGCAGATCGTATGAGCAGTTCTTC.

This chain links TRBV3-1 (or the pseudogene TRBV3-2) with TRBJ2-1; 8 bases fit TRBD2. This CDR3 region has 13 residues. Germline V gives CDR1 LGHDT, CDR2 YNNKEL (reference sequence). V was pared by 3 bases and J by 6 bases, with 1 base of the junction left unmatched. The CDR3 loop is CASSHLAGNEQFF. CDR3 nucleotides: TGTGCCAGCAGCCACCTAGCGGGCAATGAGCAGTTCTTC.